These 5 T cell receptor beta chains were sequenced from one sample in a study of CD8 T cells in ankylosing spondylitis. TCRdb recomputed calls from the 5' RACE reads with MiXCR, one row per CDR3 protein. The sample lists approximately 150,000 distinct CDR3 sequences; around a third were seen once. The sequenced material came from synovial fluid, either unsorted or a sorted T cell fraction (not recorded which). The receptor source for this set is a male donor with ankylosing spondylitis.

The rearrangement joins TRBV9 to TRBJ2-1; the match to TRBD2 covers 9 bases. The germline gives CDR1 SGDLS, CDR2 YYNGEE. The CDR3 loop spans 15 amino acids. Trimming cost V 0 bases and J 4 bases; bases outside gene matches: 2. CDR3: CASSVVSGSYNEQFF. The CDR3 nucleotides are TGTGCCAGCAGCGTAGTTAGCGGGAGTTACAATGAGCAGTTCTTC.

The chain employs TRBV20-1 and TRBJ2-1; the match to TRBD1 covers 10 bases. The CDR3 has 15 amino acids. Germline lookup yields CDR1 DFQATT and CDR2 SNEGSKA (reference sequence). After removal of 6 bases from V and 0 bases from J, the junction contained 5 bases not matched to a gene. This CDR3 reads CSARTGGRSYNEQFF. The CDR3 DNA reads as TGCAGTGCCCGGACAGGGGGTCGCTCCTACAATGAGCAGTTCTTC.

This clonotype was observed many times. V usage is TRBV5-6 and J usage is TRBJ1-4, with a weak D call TRBD1 (5 bases). The V gene lost 4 bases and the J gene lost 15 bases, with 22 bases spanning the gap. Per the germline V gene, CDR1 is SGHDT and CDR2 is YYEEEE. This CDR3 spans 14 amino acids. This CDR3 is CASSEGTELKLVFF. The CDR3 region has the DNA TGTGCCAGCAGCGAGGGGACGGAACTGAAATTGGTGTTTTTT.

The V call is TRBV5-1, the J call TRBJ2-6, with 10 nucleotides matching TRBD2. Germline assignment: CDR1 SGHRS and CDR2 YFSETQ. The J segment lost 1 base and the V segment lost 2 bases, leaving 12 bases of the junction unmatched. This CDR3 region has 20 residues. The CDR3 DNA reads TGCGCCAGCAGCTTCCCGGCCCAACTAGCGGGATGGTCTGGGGCCAACGTCCTGACTTTC. Its translation: CASSFPAQLAGWSGANVLTF.

The genes are TRBV6-5 and TRBJ2-5, with 10 positions matching TRBD1. Looked up from germline, CDR1 is MNHEY and CDR2 is SVGAGI. V shed 7 bases and J 1 base; nucleotides not matched to a gene: 15. The CDR3 consists of 18 residues. CDR3 region: CASKFPGQGVFGQETQYF. Here the CDR3 DNA reads TGTGCCAGCAAGTTCCCCGGACAGGGGGTCTTCGGCCAAGAGACCCAGTACTTC.